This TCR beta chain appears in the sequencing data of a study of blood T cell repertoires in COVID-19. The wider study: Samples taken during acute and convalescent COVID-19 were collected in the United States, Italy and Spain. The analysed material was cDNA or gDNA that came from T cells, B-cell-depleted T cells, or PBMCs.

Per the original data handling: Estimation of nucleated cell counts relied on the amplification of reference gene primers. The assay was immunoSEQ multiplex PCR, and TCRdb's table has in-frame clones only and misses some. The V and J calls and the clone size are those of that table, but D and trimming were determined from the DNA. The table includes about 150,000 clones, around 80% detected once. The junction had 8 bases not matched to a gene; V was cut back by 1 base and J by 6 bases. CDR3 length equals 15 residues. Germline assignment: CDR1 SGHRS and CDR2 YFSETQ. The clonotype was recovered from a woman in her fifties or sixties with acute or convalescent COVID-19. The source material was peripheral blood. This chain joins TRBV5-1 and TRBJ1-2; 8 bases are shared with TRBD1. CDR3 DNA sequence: TGCGCCAGCAGCTTGACGGACAGGGAGGGCCATGGCTACACCTTC. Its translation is CASSLTDREGHGYTF.